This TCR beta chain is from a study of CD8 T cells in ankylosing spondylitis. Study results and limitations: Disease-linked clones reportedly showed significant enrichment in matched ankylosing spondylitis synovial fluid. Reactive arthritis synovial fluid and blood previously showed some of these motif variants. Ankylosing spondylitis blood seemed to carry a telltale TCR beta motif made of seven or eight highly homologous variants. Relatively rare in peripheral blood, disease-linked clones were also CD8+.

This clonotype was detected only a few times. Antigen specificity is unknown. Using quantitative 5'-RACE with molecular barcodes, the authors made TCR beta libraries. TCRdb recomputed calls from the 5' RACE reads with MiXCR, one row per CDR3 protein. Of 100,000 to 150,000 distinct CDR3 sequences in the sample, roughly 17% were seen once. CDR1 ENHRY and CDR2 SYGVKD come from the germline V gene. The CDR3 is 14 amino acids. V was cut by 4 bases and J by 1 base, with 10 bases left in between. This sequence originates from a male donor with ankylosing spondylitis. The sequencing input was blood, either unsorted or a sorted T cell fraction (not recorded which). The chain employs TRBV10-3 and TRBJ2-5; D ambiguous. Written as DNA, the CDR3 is TGTGCCATCAGTGGCACCTTAGCCCAAGAGACCCAGTACTTC. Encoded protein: CAISGTLAQETQYF.